These 16 T cell receptor beta chains originate from one sample sequenced in a study of blood T cell repertoires in COVID-19. Profiled with immunoSEQ multiplex PCR; TCRdb holds only in-frame clones, not every one. Of some 210,000 clones listed, more than 75% are singletons. Specimen: peripheral blood. The receptors shown here come from a woman aged 35 to 49 with acute or convalescent COVID-19.

In its sample, this clone was seen once. The rearrangement uses TRBV29-1 and TRBJ2-7, with 7 positions matching TRBD1. The CDR3 runs to 12 residues. From germline, CDR1 is SQVTM and CDR2 ANQGSEA. Trimming cost V 6 bases and J 4 bases; bases outside gene matches: 6. The CDR3: CSVAGTEYEQYF. The CDR3 DNA is TGCAGCGTCGCCGGGACAGAATACGAGCAGTACTTC.

The chain has TRBV7-2 and TRBJ2-7, with D possibly TRBD2 on 6 matching bases. The V gene lost 2 bases and the J gene lost 1 base, with 18 bases spanning the gap. CDR3 length: 17 residues. The V gene's germline CDR1 is SGHTA and CDR2 FQGNSA. The chain's CDR3 is CASSLILWDSQSYEQYF. The CDR3 coding sequence is TGTGCCAGCAGCTTAATTTTGTGGGACTCCCAATCCTACGAGCAGTACTTC.

V and J are TRBV4-3 and TRBJ2-5, with TRBD2 matching over 9 bases. The germline CDR1 and CDR2 sequences are LGHNA and YSLEER. CDR3 length: 15 residues. With V trimmed by 1 base and J by 5 bases, 5 bases remained unmatched. DNA of the CDR3: TGCGCCAGCAGCCAAGCCCTTGGACTAGCGGAGACCCAGTACTTC. The encoded protein is CASSQALGLAETQYF.

The J gene is TRBJ2-7, the V gene TRBV15; weak D call: TRBD2 (6 bases). CDR3 length: 13 amino acids. The V and J ends lost 8 bases and 2 bases respectively, with 13 bases between them. In germline, CDR1 is LNHNV, CDR2 YYDKDF (reference sequence). The CDR3 DNA reads as TGTGCCACCGCCCCAGAGCGGGCCTACGAGCAGTACTTC. Translated, it gives CATAPERAYEQYF.

The rearrangement links TRBV19 to TRBJ2-1, with TRBD2 as a possible D gene (5 bases). CDR1 LNHDA and CDR2 SQIVND come from the germline V gene (reference sequence). CDR3 length: 16 residues. Trimming shortened V by 3 bases and J by 1 base, and 13 bases separated the two germline ends. Written as DNA, the CDR3 is TGTGCCAGTAGTATGCCCTCGAGGGCGTCCTACAATGAGCAGTTCTTC. Amino acid sequence: CASSMPSRASYNEQFF.

CDR3 sequence: CASSRTVTDTQYF. In nucleotides, the CDR3 is TGTGCCAGTAGTAGGACAGTCACAGATACGCAGTATTTT. The chain joins TRBV19 to TRBJ2-3; weak D call: TRBD1 (6 bases). The germline CDR1 and CDR2 sequences are LNHDA and SQIVND (reference sequence). The CDR3 extends over 13 amino acids. Trimming shortened V by 4 bases and J by 2 bases, and 7 bases separated the two germline ends. The full variable domain, its missing parts supplied by reference TRBV19 and TRBJ2-3, is DGGITQSPKYLFRKEGQNVTLSCEQNLNHDAMYWYRQDPGQGLRLIYYSQIVNDFQKGDIAEGYSVSREKKESFPLTVTSAQKNPTAFYLCASSRTVTDTQYFGPGTRLTVL.

The chain links TRBV6-1 to TRBJ1-3; no clear D gene. CDR3 length: 13 amino acids. In germline, CDR1 is MNHNS, CDR2 SASEGT. V lost 1 base, J lost 4 bases, and 5 bases lay in between. The chain's CDR3 is CASSEVRGNTIYF. As DNA, the CDR3 is TGTGCCAGCAGTGAAGTCAGGGGAAACACCATATATTTT.

The V call is TRBV2, the J call TRBJ2-7; the D gene is possibly TRBD2 (6 bases). Germline CDR1 and CDR2: SNHLY and FYNNEI. The V and J ends lost 6 bases and 2 bases respectively, with 11 bases between them. The CDR3 runs to 13 residues. This chain's CDR3 is CASSGDSPYEQYF. The CDR3, as DNA: TGTGCCAGCAGCGGGGACTCCCCCTACGAGCAGTACTTC.

The genes are TRBV7-2 and TRBJ2-1, with TRBD2 matching over 7 bases. Unmatched junction bases numbered 10, after V lost 5 bases and J lost 0 bases. The CDR3 has 17 amino acids. Germline CDR1 reads SGHTA; CDR2 reads FQGNSA. The CDR3 DNA reads as TGTGCCAGCAGCCTTCAGTGGACTAGGAGCTCCTACAATGAGCAGTTCTTC. Encoded protein: CASSLQWTRSSYNEQFF.

The chain uses TRBV6-2 or TRBV6-3 and TRBJ2-1; TRBD2 matches at 13 bases. The CDR3 runs 19 residues. After removal of 0 bases from V and 7 bases from J, the junction contained 12 bases not matched to a gene. The germline V gene encodes CDR1 MNHEY and CDR2 SVGEGT. Written as DNA, the CDR3 is TGTGCCAGCAGTTACTCGCCGACTAGCGGGAGGCCGGGGGGAAATGAGCAGTTCTTC. Translated, it gives CASSYSPTSGRPGGNEQFF.

The chain combines TRBV5-1 with TRBJ2-5; 10 bases agree with TRBD2. The CDR3 loop spans 16 amino acids. V gave up 5 bases and J gave up 4 bases; unmatched junction bases: 11. Per the germline V gene, CDR1 is SGHRS and CDR2 is YFSETQ. The CDR3 DNA reads as TGCGCCAGCAGGGTCGGGTCGTTAGCGGGAGGAGAGACCCAGTACTTC. Translation: CASRVGSLAGGETQYF. The variable domain in full, with the rest retrieved from reference TRBV5-1 and TRBJ2-5, is KAGVTQTPRYLIKTRGQQVTLSCSPISGHRSVSWYQQTPGQGLQFLFEYFSETQRNKGNFPGRFSGRQFSNSRSEMNVSTLELGDSALYLCASRVGSLAGGETQYFGPGTRLLVL.

This rearrangement joins TRBV2 to TRBJ1-1; D gene uncertain. Per the germline V gene, CDR1 is SNHLY and CDR2 is FYNNEI. V was shortened by 8 bases and J by 4 bases, with 17 bases between the two germline ends. This CDR3 region has 14 residues. The CDR3 protein is CASLGRGGGTEAFF. DNA for the CDR3: TGTGCCAGCCTAGGACGGGGAGGTGGCACTGAAGCTTTCTTT.

The chain recombines TRBV19 with TRBJ2-3, with TRBD1 as a possible D gene (6 bases). The germline V and J ends were trimmed by 4 bases and 4 bases, with 21 bases remaining between them. Germline V gene lookup returns CDR1 LNHDA and CDR2 SQIVND (reference sequence). The CDR3 loop spans 17 amino acids. CDR3 sequence (DNA): TGTGCCAGTAGTAGGAGGAACCCGGGGACACGCGCAGATACGCAGTATTTT. Its translation: CASSRRNPGTRADTQYF.

The CDR3 region has the DNA TGTGCCAGCAGTGAGCCCGCGACGCAGTATTTT. Translating gives CASSEPATQYF. The chain is built from TRBV2 and TRBJ2-3; D gene ambiguous. The CDR3 is 11 residues long. Germline CDR1 SNHLY, CDR2 FYNNEI. Between the trimmed V and J ends, which lost 3 bases and 9 bases, there was a span of 7 bases.

The DNA of the CDR3 is TGCAGCGTGATAAGGGACTACGGTGAGCAGTTCTTC. Translation: CSVIRDYGEQFF. The rearrangement links TRBV29-1 to TRBJ2-1; 7 bases agree with TRBD2. The germline gives CDR1 SQVTM, CDR2 ANQGSEA. V shed 6 bases, J shed 9 bases, and the junction held 8 bases outside the gene matches. The CDR3 covers 12 residues.

CDR3 loop: CASRTGGYEQYF. The CDR3 DNA is TGTGCCAGCAGGACAGGGGGATACGAGCAGTACTTC. The chain couples TRBV2 to TRBJ2-7, with 9 bases that match TRBD1. The CDR3 contains 12 residues. Germline loops: CDR1 SNHLY, CDR2 FYNNEI. V lost 6 bases, J lost 4 bases, and 1 base stayed unmatched. Supplemented by reference TRBV2 and TRBJ2-7, the full variable domain reads EPEVTQTPSHQVTQMGQEVILRCVPISNHLYFYWYRQILGQKVEFLVSFYNNEISEKSEIFDDQFSVERPDGSNFTLKIRSTKLEDSAMYFCASRTGGYEQYFGPGTRLTVT.